A single sample is the source of the 2 T cell receptor beta chains below, sequenced in a study of blood T cell repertoires in COVID-19. Sequencing was performed with immunoSEQ multiplex PCR; in TCRdb, only in-frame clones are kept and a portion is missing. The sample holds about 220,000 clones, about four fifths seen once. Sequencing was done on a sample of PBMCs or T cells enriched from blood (not recorded which). These receptors were taken from a woman in her sixties who had recovered from COVID-19.

V gene TRBV19 combines with J gene TRBJ1-5; TRBD1 is a possible D gene (5 bases). Trimming took 6 bases from V and 6 from J, leaving 15 bases between them. This CDR3 region has 14 residues. Germline values: CDR1 LNHDA, CDR2 SQIVND (reference sequence). The DNA of the CDR3 is TGTGCCAGTAGGGGGCAGAAGAAAGGTCAGCCCCAGCATTTT. This codes for CASRGQKKGQPQHF.

The CDR3 nucleotides are TGCGCCAGCAGCCCAGTTCATAGCGGGAGAAGTTACGAGCAGTACTTC. Protein product: CASSPVHSGRSYEQYF. The chain carries TRBV4-1 and TRBJ2-7, with TRBD2 identical over 9 bases. Germline-derived CDR1 and CDR2 are MGHRA and YSYEKL. The J segment lost 4 bases and the V segment lost 4 bases, leaving 11 bases of the junction unmatched. CDR3 length: 16 amino acids.